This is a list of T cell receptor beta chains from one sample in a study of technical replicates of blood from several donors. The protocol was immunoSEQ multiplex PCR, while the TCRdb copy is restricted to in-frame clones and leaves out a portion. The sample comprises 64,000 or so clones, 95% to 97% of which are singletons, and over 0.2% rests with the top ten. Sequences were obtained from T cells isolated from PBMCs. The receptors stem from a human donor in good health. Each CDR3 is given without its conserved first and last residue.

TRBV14 ASSQLRGRSGYT
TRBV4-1 ASSPGGGANVLT
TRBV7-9 ASSFSSLANEKLF
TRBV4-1 ASSQLRGRTDGYT
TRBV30 AWVPGQGLANYGYT
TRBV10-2 ASSPTASNQPQH
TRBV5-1 ASSRASGGINNEQF
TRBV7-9 ASSLEGRTGQGNTDTQY
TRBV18 ASSSIAGTGVYEQY
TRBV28 ASSPPRGYGYT
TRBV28 AISGNQPQH
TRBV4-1 ASSRGQGQETQY
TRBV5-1 ASNAGTGPYEQY